This T cell receptor beta chain came from a study of T cells in Graves' hyperthyroidism and ophthalmopathy. Amplification yielded TCR beta CDR3 regions, with RNA transcripts as the source. During a first-round RT-PCR of the TCR CDR3, the HTBI primer set was used. Using its own MiXCR run on the multiplex PCR reads, TCRdb lists one record per CDR3 protein. In the table there are roughly 580,000 distinct CDR3 sequences, around 13% of which are singletons. Many counts were recorded for this clonotype. No antigen is known for it. The germline V gene encodes CDR1 MNHNS and CDR2 SASEGT. V lost 5 bases and J 0 bases, leaving 10 bases between the germline ends. The length of the CDR3 is 15 residues. Overall study findings and caveats: A 13 V-J model separated ophthalmopathy from stable hyperthyroidism.

This chain uses TRBV6-1 with TRBJ2-2; D is undetermined. This TCR was sampled from a woman aged 25-40 years with Graves' hyperthyroidism that later progressed to Graves' ophthalmopathy. Sequencing used blood. The CDR3 DNA reads TGTGCCAGCAGTTATTGGCGGTCGAACACCGGGGAGCTGTTTTTT. Translated, it gives CASSYWRSNTGELFF.